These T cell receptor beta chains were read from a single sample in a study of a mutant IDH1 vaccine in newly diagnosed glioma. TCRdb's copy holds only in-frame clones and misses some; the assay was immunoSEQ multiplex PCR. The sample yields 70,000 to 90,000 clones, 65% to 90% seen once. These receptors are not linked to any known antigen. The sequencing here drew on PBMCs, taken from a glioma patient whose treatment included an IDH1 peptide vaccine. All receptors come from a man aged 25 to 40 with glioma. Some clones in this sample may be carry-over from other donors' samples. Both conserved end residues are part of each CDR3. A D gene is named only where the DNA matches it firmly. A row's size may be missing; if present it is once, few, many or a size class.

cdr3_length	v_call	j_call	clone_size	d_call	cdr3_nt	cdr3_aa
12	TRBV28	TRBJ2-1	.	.	TGTGCCAGCAGTTTCGGGCCTGGGGAGCAGTTCTTC	CASSFGPGEQFF
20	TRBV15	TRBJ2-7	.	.	TGTGCCACCAGCAGACCGCCGGAGGGGGACGGTGCGGGGTTGAGGTACGAGCAGTACTTC	CATSRPPEGDGAGLRYEQYF
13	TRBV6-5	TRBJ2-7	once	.	TGTGCCAGCAGCCACGGTAAACCCTACGAGCAGTACTTC	CASSHGKPYEQYF
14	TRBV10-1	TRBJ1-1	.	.	TGCGCCAGCAGATTGACTATTTTGAACACTGAAGCTTTCTTT	CASRLTILNTEAFF
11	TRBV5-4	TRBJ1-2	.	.	TGTGCCAGCAGCGTGGGTGGGGGCTACACCTTC	CASSVGGGYTF
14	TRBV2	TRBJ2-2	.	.	TGTGCCAGCAGTGAGACGGCTGGCACCGGGGAGCTGTTTTTT	CASSETAGTGELFF
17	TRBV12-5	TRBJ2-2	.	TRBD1	TGTGCTAGTGGTTTGACCTCGGGACAGGTGAACACCGGGGAGCTGTTTTTT	CASGLTSGQVNTGELFF
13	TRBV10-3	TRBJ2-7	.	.	TGTGCCATCAAAAGACAGAAGACCTACGAGCAGTACTTC	CAIKRQKTYEQYF
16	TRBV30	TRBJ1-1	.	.	TGTGCCTGCCCCAGGGAGGGCAGGGCCCTGAACACTGAAGCTTTCTTT	CACPREGRALNTEAFF
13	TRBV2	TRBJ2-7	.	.	TGTGCCAGCAGTCTGGGACCAAACTACGAGCAGTACTTC	CASSLGPNYEQYF
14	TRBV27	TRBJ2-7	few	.	TGTGCCAGCAGTTCTTTGACAGTTCCCTACGAGCAGTACTTC	CASSSLTVPYEQYF
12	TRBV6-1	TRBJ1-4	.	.	TGTGCCAGCAGGGGGACTTTTGTGGAACTGTTTTTT	CASRGTFVELFF
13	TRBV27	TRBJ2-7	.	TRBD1	TGTGCCAGCAGTCTGGGACAGCGCTACGAGCAGTACTTC	CASSLGQRYEQYF
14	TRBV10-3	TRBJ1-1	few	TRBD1	TGTGCCATCAGAGCACAGGGGGGGGACCTGAAAGCTTTCTTT	CAIRAQGGDLKAFF
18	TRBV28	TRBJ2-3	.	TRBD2	TGTGCCAGCCCTATACAAGCGGGGGGCTACCGGAGAGCAGATACGCAGTATTTT	CASPIQAGGYRRADTQYF
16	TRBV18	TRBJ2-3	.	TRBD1	TGTGCCAGCTCACGCGACGGGACAGGGTCCACAGATACGCAGTATTTT	CASSRDGTGSTDTQYF
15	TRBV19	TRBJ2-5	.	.	TGTGCCAGTAGTAGGATACTCAACCCCAAGGAGACCCAGTACTTC	CASSRILNPKETQYF
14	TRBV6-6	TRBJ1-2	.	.	TGTGCCAGTTTCTACACTACAGATAACTATGGCTACACCTTC	CASFYTTDNYGYTF
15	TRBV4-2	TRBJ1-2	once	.	TGTGCCAGCAGCTTAGACGGCCAGGGAGCGGGGGGCTACACCTTC	CASSLDGQGAGGYTF
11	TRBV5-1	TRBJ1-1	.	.	TGCGCCAGCAGCGGCGACAGAAAAGCTTTCTTT	CASSGDRKAFF
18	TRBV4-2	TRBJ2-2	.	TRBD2	TGTGCCAGCAGCCAAGATCCCCCATCTAGCGGGGGAACCGGGGAGCTGTTTTTT	CASSQDPPSSGGTGELFF
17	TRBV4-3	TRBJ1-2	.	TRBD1	TGCGCCAGCAGCCAAGATCGGGACAGAGCTACCTATGGAGGCTACACCTTC	CASSQDRDRATYGGYTF
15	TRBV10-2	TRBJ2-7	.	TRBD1	TGCGCCAGCAGGGAGGGACAGGGGAATTCCTACGAGCAGTACTTC	CASREGQGNSYEQYF
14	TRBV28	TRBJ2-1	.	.	TGTGCCAGCAGTGCCCGGACAGAGCTAGGGGGTGTGTTCTTC	CASSARTELGGVFF
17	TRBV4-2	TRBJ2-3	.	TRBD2	TGTGCCAGCAGCCACAAGACTAGCGGGGGGGGAACAGATACGCAGTATTTT	CASSHKTSGGGTDTQYF
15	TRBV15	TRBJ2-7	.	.	TGTGCCACCAGCAGAGATCTAGGAGCCCTTGTAGAGCAGTACTTC	CATSRDLGALVEQYF
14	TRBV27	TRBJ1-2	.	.	TGTGCCAGCAGGAGGGGGGACACATCCTATGGCTACACCTTC	CASRRGDTSYGYTF
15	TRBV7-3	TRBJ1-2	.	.	TGTGCCAGCAGCTTAACAGGGCGAGATGGATATGGCTACACCTTC	CASSLTGRDGYGYTF
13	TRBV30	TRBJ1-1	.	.	TGTGCCTGGAGTCAGACAGCGAACACTGAAGCTTTCTTT	CAWSQTANTEAFF
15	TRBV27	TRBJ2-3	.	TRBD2	TGTGCCAGCAGTTTGGCTAGCGGTAGCACAGATACGCAGTATTTT	CASSLASGSTDTQYF
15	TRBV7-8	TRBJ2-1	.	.	TGTGCCAGCAGCCCAGGGGGGACGGTGTTCAAAGGGCAGTTCTTC	CASSPGGTVFKGQFF
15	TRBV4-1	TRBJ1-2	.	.	TGCGCCAGCAGCCGGAGGGGAGGGCGCGACTATGGCTACACCTTC	CASSRRGGRDYGYTF
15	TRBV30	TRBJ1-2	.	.	TGTGCCTGGAGTGCCCCCGGGGGGCCGCGGTATGGCTACACCTTC	CAWSAPGGPRYGYTF
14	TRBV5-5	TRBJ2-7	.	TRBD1	TGTGCCAGCAGCTTGGACGGGACAGCCTACGAGCAGTACTTC	CASSLDGTAYEQYF
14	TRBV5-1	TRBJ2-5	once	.	TGCGCCAGCAGGGTAGGGCTGTCCCAAGAGACCCAGTACTTC	CASRVGLSQETQYF
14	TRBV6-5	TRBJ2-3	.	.	TGTGCCAGCAGTGTTACGTTAGGCACAGATACGCAGTATTTT	CASSVTLGTDTQYF
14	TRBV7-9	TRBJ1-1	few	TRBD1	TGTGCCAGCAGTTCGACAGGGGCGGACACTGAAGCTTTCTTT	CASSSTGADTEAFF
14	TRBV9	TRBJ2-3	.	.	TGTGCCAGCAGCGTAGGGGGGGGCGCAGATACGCAGTATTTT	CASSVGGGADTQYF
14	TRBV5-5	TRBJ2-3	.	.	TGTGCCAGCAGCTTGAACCATGGCACAGATACGCAGTATTTT	CASSLNHGTDTQYF
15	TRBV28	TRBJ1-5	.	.	TGTGCCAGCAGTTTTGGGTCTGGTAGCAATCAGCCCCAGCATTTT	CASSFGSGSNQPQHF
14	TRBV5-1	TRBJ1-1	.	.	TGCGCCAGCAGCACCAGGGGTGGCGGCACTGAAGCTTTCTTT	CASSTRGGGTEAFF
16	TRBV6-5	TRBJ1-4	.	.	TGTGCCAGCAGTTACTCGGGCACAGGACCTAATGAAAAACTGTTTTTT	CASSYSGTGPNEKLFF
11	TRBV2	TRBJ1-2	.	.	TGTGCCAGCAGTGAACTTTTAGGCTACACCTTC	CASSELLGYTF
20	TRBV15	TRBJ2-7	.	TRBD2	TGTGCCACCAGCAGAGTACCTTGGGGGGAGGGCCCTGTTCCCTCCTACGAGCAGTACTTC	CATSRVPWGEGPVPSYEQYF
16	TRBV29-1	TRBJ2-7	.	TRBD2	TGCAGCGTTGAAAGGCGGGCTAGCGGGAGGCCATGGGAGCAGTACTTC	CSVERRASGRPWEQYF
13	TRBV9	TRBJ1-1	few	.	TGTGCCAGCAGCGTAGAAGGGGGCACTGAAGCTTTCTTT	CASSVEGGTEAFF
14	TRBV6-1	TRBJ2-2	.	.	TGTGCCAGCTTAGGACAGCTGCTCACCGGGGAGCTGTTTTTT	CASLGQLLTGELFF
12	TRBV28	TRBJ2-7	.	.	TGTGCCTCCGGACGATTATCCTACGAGCAGTACTTC	CASGRLSYEQYF
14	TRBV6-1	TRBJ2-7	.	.	TGTGCCAGCACTTCCCCGGAGATTACCTACGAGCAGTACTTC	CASTSPEITYEQYF
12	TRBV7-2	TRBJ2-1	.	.	TGTGCCAGCAGCATTCAGAGCAATGAGCAGTTCTTC	CASSIQSNEQFF
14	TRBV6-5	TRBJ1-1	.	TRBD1	TGTGCCAGCAGTAGAGTCCGGGACAGACACGAAGCTTTCTTT	CASSRVRDRHEAFF
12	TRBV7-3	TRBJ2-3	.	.	TGTGCCAGCAGCCCCTCCACAGATACGCAGTATTTT	CASSPSTDTQYF
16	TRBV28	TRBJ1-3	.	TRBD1	TGTGCCAGCAGTTACATGGACAGGAGCTCTGGAAACACCATATATTTT	CASSYMDRSSGNTIYF
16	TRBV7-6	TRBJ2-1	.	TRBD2	TGTGCCAGCAGTTCCTTAGCGGGAGAGGGTAGGGATGAGCAGTTCTTC	CASSSLAGEGRDEQFF